The 20 T cell receptor beta chains presented below share a single source sample, sequenced in a study of blood T cell repertoires in COVID-19. Sequencing was performed with immunoSEQ multiplex PCR; in TCRdb, only in-frame clones are kept and a portion is missing. Here the sample spans around 330,000 clones, around 90% being singletons. Sequencing was performed on PBMCs or T cells enriched from blood (not recorded which). The origin of the receptors is a man aged 60 to 69 who had recovered from COVID-19.

The V gene is TRBV7-9, the J gene TRBJ1-4, with D hard to call. The CDR3 runs to 13 residues. The germline V gene encodes CDR1 SEHNR and CDR2 FQNEAQ (reference sequence). Trimming removed 5 bases at V and 8 bases at J, with 12 bases between. CDR3 sequence (DNA): TGTGCCAGCAGCCGGCGGGCCGGCGAAAAACTGTTTTTT. Residues: CASSRRAGEKLFF.

The chain combines TRBV28 with TRBJ1-1; D may be TRBD1 (5 bases). Germline lookup yields CDR1 MDHEN and CDR2 SYDVKM. The CDR3 is made up of 15 amino acids. Trimming shortened V by 5 bases and J by 8 bases, and 21 bases separated the two germline ends. The CDR3 is CASSLMQGGNKEAFF. In DNA form, the CDR3 reads TGTGCCAGCAGTCTTATGCAGGGAGGCAATAAGGAAGCTTTCTTT.

A note on this clone: The same CDR3 also results from other DNA sequences found in this sample. The genes are TRBV5-1 and TRBJ2-5, with D hard to call. V shed 0 bases and J shed 2 bases, with 8 bases lying between them. This CDR3 region has 14 residues. Germline V gives CDR1 SGHRS, CDR2 YFSETQ. The DNA for the CDR3 is TGCGCCAGCAGCTTGGTCGGCAGGCAAGAGACCCAGTACTTC. Residues: CASSLVGRQETQYF.

The gene calls are TRBV19 and TRBJ1-2, with TRBD1 matching over 7 bases. V gave up 5 bases and J gave up 4 bases; unmatched junction bases: 7. Per the germline V gene, CDR1 is LNHDA and CDR2 is SQIVND (reference sequence). CDR3 length: 14 amino acids. In nucleotides, the CDR3 is TGTGCCAGTAGTGCCTCCGGGACAGTCTATGGCTACACCTTC. Translating it yields CASSASGTVYGYTF.

The chain has TRBV5-1 and TRBJ2-7; no definite D call. The germline CDR1 and CDR2 sequences are SGHRS and YFSETQ. The CDR3 consists of 15 residues. V was pared by 3 bases and J by 0 bases, with 13 bases between. The CDR3 loop reads CASSWMPWASYEQYF. The CDR3 DNA is TGCGCCAGCAGCTGGATGCCTTGGGCCTCCTACGAGCAGTACTTC.

The chain is built from TRBV5-1 and TRBJ2-5, with 12 bases aligning to TRBD2. V dropped 0 bases and J dropped 2; count of bases not matched to a gene: 2. The CDR3 is made up of 16 amino acids. From germline, CDR1 is SGHRS and CDR2 YFSETQ. CDR3 amino acids: CASSLALAGGQETQYF. The CDR3 DNA reads as TGCGCCAGCAGCTTGGCCCTAGCGGGAGGGCAAGAGACCCAGTACTTC.

This clone was observed a few times. This chain links TRBV7-2 with TRBJ1-2; no reliable D call. CDR3 length: 13 amino acids. V lost 4 bases, J lost 2 bases, and 8 bases lay in between. Germline V gene lookup returns CDR1 SGHTA and CDR2 FQGNSA. This CDR3 reads CASSSVINYGYTF. CDR3 bases: TGTGCCAGCAGCTCAGTGATAAACTATGGCTACACCTTC.

This chain uses TRBV4-3 with TRBJ2-1, with TRBD2 identical over 13 bases. The CDR3 totals 19 residues. V lost 4 bases, J lost 9 bases, and 18 bases stayed unmatched. The germline V gene has CDR1 LGHNA and CDR2 YSLEER. The CDR3: CASSPQRTSGSKGSGEQFF. The CDR3 DNA follows: TGCGCCAGCAGCCCTCAGCGGACTAGCGGGAGTAAGGGCTCGGGTGAGCAGTTCTTC.

The chain is built from TRBV28 and TRBJ1-4; D call uncertain. The germline V gene encodes CDR1 MDHEN and CDR2 SYDVKM. The germline V and J ends were trimmed by 8 bases and 6 bases, with 13 bases remaining between them. CDR3 length equals 13 residues. DNA of the CDR3: TGTGCCAGCGGACGGACTCTACATGAAAAACTGTTTTTT. Translated: CASGRTLHEKLFF.

This chain connects TRBV6-6 to TRBJ2-7; 9 bases fit TRBD2. The CDR3 runs 23 residues. J gave up 4 bases and V 5 bases, and 33 bases lay outside the gene matches. The germline V gene has CDR1 MNHNY and CDR2 SVGAGI (reference sequence). CDR3 bases: TGTGCCAGCAGTCCCCTCCCGGGAAGGGGCGGGAGGGTTGCCCATAAATGGGGGTACGAGCAGTACTTC. Its protein product is CASSPLPGRGGRVAHKWGYEQYF.

The chain is built from TRBV7-2 and TRBJ2-1, with TRBD1 identical over 9 bases. Germline trimming cut 4 bases from V and 6 bases from J; bases unmatched to any gene: 7. Germline CDR1 is SGHTA and CDR2 is FQGNSA. The length of the CDR3 is 15 residues. The CDR3 protein is CASSSYRGLVNEQFF. As DNA, the CDR3 is TGTGCCAGCAGCTCTTACAGGGGGCTGGTCAATGAGCAGTTCTTC.

This chain joins TRBV19 and TRBJ2-7; 7 bases are shared with TRBD2. The V and J ends lost 3 bases and 3 bases, in that order; junction bases with no gene match: 8. Germline CDR1 is LNHDA and CDR2 is SQIVND (reference sequence). This CDR3 spans 15 amino acids. CDR3 coding DNA: TGTGCCAGTAGTATCATAGCTAGCGGCAACTACGAGCAGTACTTC. Translation: CASSIIASGNYEQYF.

This chain links TRBV5-1 with TRBJ1-2; no clear D. The CDR3 covers 17 residues. CDR1 SGHRS and CDR2 YFSETQ come from the germline V gene. V lost 2 bases and J lost 2, with 19 bases in between. The CDR3 region has the DNA TGCGCCAGCAGCTTCGGCGTGGGGTCGGGAACGAACTATGGCTACACCTTC. This sequence encodes CASSFGVGSGTNYGYTF.

The chain has TRBV12-3 or TRBV12-4 and TRBJ2-5; D unclear. CDR3 length equals 13 residues. Trimming removed 2 bases from V and 5 bases from J, with 9 bases in between. The CDR3 coding sequence is TGTGCCAGCAGTTTACTACACGGGGAGACCCAGTACTTC. Protein product: CASSLLHGETQYF.

The rearrangement joins TRBV7-3 to TRBJ1-1; tentatively, D is TRBD1 (5 bases). Trimming took off 5 bases at V and 4 bases at J, with 14 bases between the two ends. Germline CDR1 is SGHTA and CDR2 is FQGTGA. The CDR3 covers 14 residues. The CDR3 sequence is CASSAQGPPTEAFF. The CDR3 DNA is TGTGCCAGCAGCGCCCAGGGTCCTCCCACTGAAGCTTTCTTT.

This clone was seen only once. V gene TRBV19 combines with J gene TRBJ1-1; D gene ambiguous. The germline V gene has CDR1 LNHDA and CDR2 SQIVND (reference sequence). The CDR3 runs 15 residues. V lost 3 bases to trimming and J lost 1 base, with 12 bases between them. The CDR3 nucleotides read TGTGCCAGTAGTATCATGCCGGAGGCGAACACTGAAGCTTTCTTT. This encodes CASSIMPEANTEAFF.

The rearrangement joins TRBV7-3 to TRBJ2-7; 10 bases are shared with TRBD2. Germline V lookup: CDR1 SGHTA, CDR2 FQGTGA. CDR3 length: 13 residues. Trimming took 2 bases from V and 6 from J; bases not matched to a gene: 1. CDR3 loop: CASSLEREGEQYF. CDR3 in DNA: TGTGCCAGCAGCTTAGAGCGGGAGGGCGAGCAGTACTTC.

V is TRBV28 and J is TRBJ1-2; D uncertain. Trimming left V 3 bases short and J 8 bases short, with 7 bases between. Germline V CDR1 and CDR2: MDHEN, SYDVKM. The CDR3 is 11 residues long. CDR3 residues: CASSFNRGYTF. CDR3 DNA: TGTGCCAGCAGTTTCAACCGGGGCTACACCTTC.

This clone was detected a few times. The chain uses TRBV28 and TRBJ1-5, with D unresolved. Trimming pared 6 bases from V and 1 base from J, leaving 10 bases between. Germline-derived CDR1 and CDR2 are MDHEN and SYDVKM. This CDR3 is 14 amino acids long. This CDR3 is CASSTIQSNQPQHF. The CDR3 bases are TGTGCCAGCAGCACCATACAGAGCAATCAGCCCCAGCATTTT.

The CDR3 protein is CASSPVLGGANVLTF. DNA of the CDR3: TGTGCCAGCAGTCCGGTCCTCGGGGGGGCCAACGTCCTGACTTTC. This chain joins TRBV6-5 and TRBJ2-6; D gene unclear. CDR1 is MNHEY and CDR2 is SVGAGI in the germline V gene. This CDR3 has 15 amino acids. Trimming cost V 5 bases and J 4 bases, with 12 bases left between them.